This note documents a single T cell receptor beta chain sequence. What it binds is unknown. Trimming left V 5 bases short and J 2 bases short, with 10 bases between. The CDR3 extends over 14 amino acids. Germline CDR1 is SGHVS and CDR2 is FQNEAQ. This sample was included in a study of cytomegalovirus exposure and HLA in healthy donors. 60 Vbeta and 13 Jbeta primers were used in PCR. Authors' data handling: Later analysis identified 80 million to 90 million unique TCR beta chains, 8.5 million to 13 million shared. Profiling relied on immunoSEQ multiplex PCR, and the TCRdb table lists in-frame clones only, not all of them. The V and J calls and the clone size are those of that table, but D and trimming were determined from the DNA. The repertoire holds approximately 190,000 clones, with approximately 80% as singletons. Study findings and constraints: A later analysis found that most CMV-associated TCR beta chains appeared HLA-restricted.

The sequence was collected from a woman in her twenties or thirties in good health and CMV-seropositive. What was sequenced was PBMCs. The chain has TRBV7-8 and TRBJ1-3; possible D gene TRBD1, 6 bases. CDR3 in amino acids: CASSPGEPGNTIYF. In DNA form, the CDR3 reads TGTGCCAGCAGCCCAGGGGAACCTGGAAACACCATATATTTT.